Sequencing of this TCR beta chain was carried out in a study of T-cell reconstitution after alpha-beta-depleted transplantation in children. The TCRbeta library incorporated unique molecular identifiers. Via MiXCR, TCRdb re-called the PCR reads, giving one row per CDR3 protein. The table shows over 200,000 distinct CDR3 sequences, with roughly a sixth occurring only once. V was cut by 6 bases and J by 0 bases, with 6 bases left in between. This CDR3 spans 14 amino acids. This specimen consisted of PBMCs, mostly from graft donor cells, obtained 360 days after TCRalphabeta/CD19-depleted stem cell transplant. The chain links TRBV12-3 or TRBV12-4 to TRBJ1-6; D is uncertain. The origin of this receptor is a male patient aged 2 to 10 who had a stem cell transplant for acute lymphoblastic leukemia, so the T cells may come from the graft donor. This CDR3 reads CASSPSSYNSPLHF. The CDR3, as DNA: TGTGCCAGCAGCCCGAGCTCCTATAATTCACCCCTCCACTTT.